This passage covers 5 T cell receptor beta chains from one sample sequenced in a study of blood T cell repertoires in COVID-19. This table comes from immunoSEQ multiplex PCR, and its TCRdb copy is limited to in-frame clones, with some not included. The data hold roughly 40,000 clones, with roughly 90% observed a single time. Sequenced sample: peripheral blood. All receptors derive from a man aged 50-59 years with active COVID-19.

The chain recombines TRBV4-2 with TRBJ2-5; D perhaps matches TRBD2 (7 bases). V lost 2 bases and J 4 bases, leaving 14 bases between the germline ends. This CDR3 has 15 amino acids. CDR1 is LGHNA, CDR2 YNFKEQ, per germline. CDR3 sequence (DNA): TGTGCCAGCAGCCAACAGCGGGACAAAAGAGAGACCCAGTACTTC. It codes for CASSQQRDKRETQYF.

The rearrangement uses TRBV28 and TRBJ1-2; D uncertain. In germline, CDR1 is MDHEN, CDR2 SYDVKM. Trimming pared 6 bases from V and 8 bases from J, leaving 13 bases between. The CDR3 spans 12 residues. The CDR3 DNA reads TGTGCCAGCAGCCAACCCCCCCAGGGCTACACCTTC. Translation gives CASSQPPQGYTF.

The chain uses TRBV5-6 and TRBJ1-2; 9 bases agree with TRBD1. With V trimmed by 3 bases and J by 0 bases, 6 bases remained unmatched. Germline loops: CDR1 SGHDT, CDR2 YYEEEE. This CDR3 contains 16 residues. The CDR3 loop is CASSSPDRGTNYGYTF. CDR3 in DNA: TGTGCCAGCAGCTCGCCAGACAGGGGGACTAACTATGGCTACACCTTC. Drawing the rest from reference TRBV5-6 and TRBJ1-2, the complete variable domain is DAGVTQSPTHLIKTRGQQVTLRCSPKSGHDTVSWYQQALGQGPQFIFQYYEEEERQRGNFPDRFSGHQFPNYSSELNVNALLLGDSALYLCASSSPDRGTNYGYTFGSGTRLTVV.

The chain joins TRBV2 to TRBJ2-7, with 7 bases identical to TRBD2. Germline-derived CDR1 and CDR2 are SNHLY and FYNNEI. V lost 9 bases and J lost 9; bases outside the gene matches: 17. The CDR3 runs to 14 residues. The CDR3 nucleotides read TGTGCCAGTACTAGCGCAAAAGGACCTACGCTGCAGTACTTC. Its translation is CASTSAKGPTLQYF.

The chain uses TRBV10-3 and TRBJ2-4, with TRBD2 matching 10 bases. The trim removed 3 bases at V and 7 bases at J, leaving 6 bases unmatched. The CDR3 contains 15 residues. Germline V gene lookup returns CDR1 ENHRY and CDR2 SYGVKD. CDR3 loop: CAISERLAGDNIQYF. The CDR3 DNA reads TGTGCCATCAGTGAACGACTAGCGGGTGATAACATTCAGTACTTC.